This entry lists 5 T cell receptor beta chains sequenced from one sample in a study of T cells in Graves' hyperthyroidism and ophthalmopathy. Template material for amplifying TCR beta CDR3 regions consisted of RNA transcripts. A set of HTBI primers served as the primers for a first-round RT-PCR of the TCR CDR3. TCRdb re-called the multiplex PCR reads with MiXCR, one entry per CDR3 protein. This sample carries approximately 210,000 distinct CDR3 sequences, approximately 17% of them seen once, and the ten largest clones take 50%. Sequenced material: blood. Receptors were obtained from a man in his forties or fifties with Graves' hyperthyroidism.

Many counts were recorded for this clonotype. CDR3 amino acids: CASSQTGLAGVGEQYF. The DNA of the CDR3 is TGTGCCAGCAGTCAAACCGGGCTAGCGGGAGTAGGCGAGCAGTACTTC. The chain uses TRBV2 and TRBJ2-7, with 10 positions matching TRBD2. CDR1 and CDR2 from the germline V gene are SNHLY and FYNNEI. V dropped 5 bases and J dropped 6; count of bases not matched to a gene: 13. The length of the CDR3 is 16 residues.

V usage is TRBV15 and J usage is TRBJ2-1; the D is unclear. Trimming left V 1 base short and J 6 bases short, with 13 bases between. Germline-derived CDR1 and CDR2 are LNHNV and YYDKDF (reference sequence). This CDR3 comprises 15 residues. The CDR3 loop reads CATSRGAGRGNEQFF. In nucleotides, the CDR3 is TGTGCCACCAGCAGAGGGGCCGGGCGTGGCAATGAGCAGTTCTTC.

CDR3 DNA sequence: TGTGCCAGCAGTTCCGGACTGATAGATGAGCAGTTCTTC. Protein: CASSSGLIDEQFF. The chain carries TRBV27 and TRBJ2-1; a weak D match, TRBD2 (5 bases). V was cut by 4 bases and J by 8 bases, with 12 bases left in between. Germline V lookup: CDR1 MNHEY, CDR2 SMNVEV (reference sequence). The CDR3 consists of 13 residues.

In this sample, this clonotype turned up many times. The V call is TRBV27, the J call TRBJ2-3; D tentatively reads TRBD1 or TRBD2 (5 bases each). V shed 4 bases and J shed 1 base, with 12 bases lying between them. This CDR3 is 15 amino acids long. Germline V gene data show CDR1 as MNHEY and CDR2 as SMNVEV (reference sequence). CDR3 protein: CASSSRDPRTDTQYF. CDR3 bases: TGTGCCAGCAGTTCTCGGGACCCCCGCACAGATACGCAGTATTTT.

V is TRBV10-1 and J is TRBJ1-2, with no clear D. Per germline, CDR1 WNHNN and CDR2 SYGVQD (reference sequence). This CDR3 has 15 residues. Trimming removed 10 bases at V and 0 bases at J, with 18 bases between. This CDR3 reads CATIPGRGTNYGYTF. Here the CDR3 DNA reads TGCGCCACCATTCCTGGACGGGGAACTAACTATGGCTACACCTTC.